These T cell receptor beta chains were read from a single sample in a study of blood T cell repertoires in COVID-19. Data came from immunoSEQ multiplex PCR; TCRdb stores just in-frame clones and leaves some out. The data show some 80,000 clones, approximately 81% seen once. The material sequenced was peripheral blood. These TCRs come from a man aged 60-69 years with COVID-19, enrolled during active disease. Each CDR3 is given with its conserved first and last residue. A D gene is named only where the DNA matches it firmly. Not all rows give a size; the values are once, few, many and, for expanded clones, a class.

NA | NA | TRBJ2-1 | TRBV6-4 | TGTGCCAGCAGTGACTCAGGGGCAGCTAATGAGCAGTTCTTC | CASSDSGAANEQFF
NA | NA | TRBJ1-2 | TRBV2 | TGTGCCAGCAGTAAGAACAGGGAACTTAACTATGGCTACACCTTC | CASSKNRELNYGYTF
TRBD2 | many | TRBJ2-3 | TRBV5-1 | TGCGCCAGCAGCTTACCATCTAGCGGGGCTTCAGATACGCAGTATTTT | CASSLPSSGASDTQYF
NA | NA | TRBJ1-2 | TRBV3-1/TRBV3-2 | TGTGCCAGCAGCCAAGGGATATCTAATTCGGGATCCGATGGCTACACCTTC | CASSQGISNSGSDGYTF
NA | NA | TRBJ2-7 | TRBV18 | TGTGCCAGCTCGCGCGACGACTTGGGTCACGGGCAGTACTTC | CASSRDDLGHGQYF
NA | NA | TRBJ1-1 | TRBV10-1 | TGCGCCAGCAGTGAGTCGAGAGGGTATGACACTGAAGCTTTCTTT | CASSESRGYDTEAFF
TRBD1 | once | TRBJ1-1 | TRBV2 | TGTGCCAGCACCGGGGGGCCGGGACAGGGATCTGAAGCTTTCTTT | CASTGGPGQGSEAFF
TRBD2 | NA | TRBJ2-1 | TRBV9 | TGTGCCAGCAGCGTAACTAGCGTCGGTGAGCAGTTCTTC | CASSVTSVGEQFF
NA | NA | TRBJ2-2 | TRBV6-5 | TGTGCCAGCCAGCCCAGGGCAGGGTCTCTCGGGGAGCTGTTTTTT | CASQPRAGSLGELFF
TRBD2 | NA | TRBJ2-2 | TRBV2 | TGTGCCAGCAGTGGTGGCGGGGGGACGAACACCGGGGAGCTGTTTTTT | CASSGGGGTNTGELFF
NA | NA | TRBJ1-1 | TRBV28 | TGTGCCAGCAGCCGTATTGACAGAAACACTGAAGCTTTCTTT | CASSRIDRNTEAFF
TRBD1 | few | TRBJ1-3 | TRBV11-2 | TGTGCCAGCAGCTTAGTAGGGGACAGGGGACACACCATATATTTT | CASSLVGDRGHTIYF
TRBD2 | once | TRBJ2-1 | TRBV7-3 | TGTGCCAGCAGCTCCCGGACTAGCGGGTACAATGAGCAGTTCTTC | CASSSRTSGYNEQFF
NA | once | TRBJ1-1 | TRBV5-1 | TGCGCCAGCAGCTTGAGTGCTACGGGGAACACTGAAGCTTTCTTT | CASSLSATGNTEAFF
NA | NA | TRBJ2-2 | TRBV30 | TGTGCCTGGAGTAGTTCCAGTAACACCGGGGAGCTGTTTTTT | CAWSSSSNTGELFF
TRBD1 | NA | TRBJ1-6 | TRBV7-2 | TGTGCCAGCAGCCGGGGGACAGGGGTTTCACCCCTCCACTTT | CASSRGTGVSPLHF
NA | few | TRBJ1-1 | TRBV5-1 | TGCGCCAGCAGCTTCCAGGCCGGGGGCACTGAAGCTTTCTTT | CASSFQAGGTEAFF
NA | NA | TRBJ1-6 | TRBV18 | TGTGCCAGCTCCCGCAACTTACAGGAAAGAGGTTCACCCCTCCACTTT | CASSRNLQERGSPLHF
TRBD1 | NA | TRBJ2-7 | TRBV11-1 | TGTGCCAGCAGCTTCCCGGGACAGGGGCATCAGTACTTC | CASSFPGQGHQYF
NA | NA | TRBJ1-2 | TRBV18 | TGTGCCAGCTCTCCTGACGGGAACTATGGCTACACCTTC | CASSPDGNYGYTF
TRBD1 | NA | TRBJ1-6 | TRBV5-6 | TGTGCCAGCAGCTTACAGGGGCCCAATTCACCCCTCCACTTT | CASSLQGPNSPLHF
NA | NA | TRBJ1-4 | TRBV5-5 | TGTGCCAGCAGCTTGGACATCAGTGAAAAACTGTTTTTT | CASSLDISEKLFF
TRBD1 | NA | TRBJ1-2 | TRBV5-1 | TGCGCCAGCAGCCCGGGACAGGGGCGCTATGGCTACACCTTC | CASSPGQGRYGYTF
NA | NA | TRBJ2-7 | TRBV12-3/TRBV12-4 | TGTGCCAGCAGTTTCCCAGGGGAACACGAGCAGTACTTC | CASSFPGEHEQYF
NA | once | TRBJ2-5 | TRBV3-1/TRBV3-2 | TGTGCCAGCAGCCAAGAGTCAGCGGGGACCCAGTACTTC | CASSQESAGTQYF
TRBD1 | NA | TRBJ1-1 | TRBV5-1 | TGCGCCAGCAGTCAGCCTTACAGGGGGAAACTCACTGAAGCTTTCTTT | CASSQPYRGKLTEAFF
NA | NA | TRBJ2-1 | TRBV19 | TGTGCCAGTAGTACAGCCTACAGGGTTAGACACAATGAGCAGTTCTTC | CASSTAYRVRHNEQFF
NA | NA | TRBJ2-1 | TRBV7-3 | TGTGCCAGCAGCCTCGACCGGGGGTACAATGAGCAGTTCTTC | CASSLDRGYNEQFF
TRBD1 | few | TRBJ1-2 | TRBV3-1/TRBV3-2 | TGTGCCAGCAGCCAGGGACAGAATGGCTACACCTTC | CASSQGQNGYTF
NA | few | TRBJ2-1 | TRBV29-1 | TGCAGCGTTGACCCGAGCTCCTACAATGAGCAGTTCTTC | CSVDPSSYNEQFF
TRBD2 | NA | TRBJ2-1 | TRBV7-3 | TGTGCCAGCAGCTCCGCGGCTAGCGGGAATGGGGCTGAGCAGTTCTTC | CASSSAASGNGAEQFF
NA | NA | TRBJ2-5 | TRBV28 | TGTGCCAGCAGTTTAGTACAGCAAGAGACCCAGTACTTC | CASSLVQQETQYF
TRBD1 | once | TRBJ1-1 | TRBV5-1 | TGCGCCAGCAAACTGGCTTTACAGGGGACTGAAGCTTTCTTT | CASKLALQGTEAFF